Listed here is a single T cell receptor beta chain. Its antigen is as yet unknown. These data originate in a study of glioma-infiltrating T cells after dendritic cell vaccination. Study-wide points: Higher TCR clonality did not directly relate to longer survival.

V lost 4 bases and J lost 4; bases outside the gene matches: 3. Germline loops: CDR1 SQVTM, CDR2 ANQGSEA. The CDR3 is 13 residues long. Specified time point: after dendritic cell vaccination, including at tumor progression/relapse. Patients had residual fresh-frozen tumor tissue and more than two years of survival data. Clones were sequenced by immunoSEQ multiplex PCR, and TCRdb holds only the in-frame ones, with some missing. The data contain fewer than 75,000 clones, more than 70% of them singletons. This TCR was recovered from a human donor with glioblastoma. The input for sequencing was blood, taken after dendritic cell vaccination. The V call is TRBV29-1, the J call TRBJ1-4; 7 positions agree with TRBD1. The CDR3 is CSVGGQDNEKLFF. CDR3 nucleotides: TGCAGCGTTGGCGGACAGGATAATGAAAAACTGTTTTTT.